This passage covers 19 T cell receptor beta chains from one sample sequenced in a study of blood T cell repertoires in COVID-19. Profiling relied on immunoSEQ multiplex PCR, and the TCRdb table lists in-frame clones only, not all of them. The table includes roughly 20,000 clones, roughly nine tenths detected once. The material sequenced was peripheral blood. These receptors all stem from a human donor with active COVID-19. The donor label of this sample is uncertain.

This chain links TRBV7-8 with TRBJ2-1; 9 nucleotides match TRBD1. The V segment lost 5 bases and the J segment 4 bases; nucleotides outside the gene matches: 6. From germline, CDR1 is SGHVS and CDR2 FQNEAQ. This CDR3 has 15 residues. CDR3 DNA: TGTGCCAGCAGCGCCACAGGGGGCGATTACAATGAGCAGTTCTTC. As protein: CASSATGGDYNEQFF.

This clone has only one observation. This specimen includes other DNA sequences encoding the same CDR3. The chain links TRBV25-1 to TRBJ1-5, with D perhaps matching TRBD1 (5 bases). The V and J ends lost 2 bases and 6 bases respectively, with 11 bases between them. This CDR3 is 14 amino acids long. CDR1 is MGHDK, CDR2 SYGVNS, per germline. CDR3: CASSERQGAQPQHF. The DNA of the CDR3 is TGTGCCAGCAGTGAACGGCAGGGTGCTCAGCCCCAGCATTTT.

This chain uses TRBV4-2 with TRBJ1-1; D gene unclear. CDR1 is LGHNA, CDR2 YNFKEQ, per germline. V shed 2 bases and J shed 11 bases, with 12 bases lying between them. The CDR3 covers 12 residues. CDR3 in DNA: TGTGCCAGCAGCCAACTCGAGGAGGCGGCTTTCTTT. Translation gives CASSQLEEAAFF.

In this sample, this clone turned up once. The rearrangement links TRBV7-2 to TRBJ2-1; 10 bases agree with TRBD2. There are 21 residues in the CDR3. The germline CDR1 and CDR2 sequences are SGHTA and FQGNSA. Germline trimming cut 0 bases from V and 6 bases from J; bases unmatched to any gene: 20. CDR3 in amino acids: CASSLALRLSTGTSDFNEQFF. CDR3 sequence (DNA): TGTGCCAGCAGCTTAGCCCTACGGCTGAGTACCGGGACTAGCGACTTCAATGAGCAGTTCTTC.

The V and J genes are TRBV5-4 and TRBJ2-5, with 9 bases that match TRBD2. Germline-derived CDR1 and CDR2 are SGHNT and YYREEE (reference sequence). V was pared by 4 bases and J by 5 bases, with 6 bases of the junction left unmatched. The CDR3 covers 14 residues. The chain's CDR3 is CASSRRGGPETQYF. The CDR3 DNA reads TGTGCCAGCAGCAGGCGGGGGGGCCCGGAGACCCAGTACTTC. Supplemented by reference TRBV5-4 and TRBJ2-5, the full variable domain reads ETGVTQSPTHLIKTRGQQVTLRCSSQSGHNTVSWYQQALGQGPQFIFQYYREEENGRGNFPPRFSGLQFPNYSSELNVNALELDDSALYLCASSRRGGPETQYFGPGTRLLVL.

The chain carries TRBV11-2 and TRBJ1-2; 8 bases agree with TRBD1. Germline lookup yields CDR1 SGHAT and CDR2 FQNNGV. Germline trimming cut 5 bases from V and 3 bases from J; bases unmatched to any gene: 14. The CDR3 runs 17 residues. The CDR3 region has the DNA TGTGCCAGCAGCCACTACAGGAAGACAGGGGACTACTATGGCTACACCTTC. Translating gives CASSHYRKTGDYYGYTF. The full variable domain, its missing parts supplied by reference TRBV11-2 and TRBJ1-2, is EAGVAQSPRYKIIEKRQSVAFWCNPISGHATLYWYQQILGQGPKLLIQFQNNGVVDDSQLPKDRFSAERLKGVDSTLKIQPAKLEDSAVYLCASSHYRKTGDYYGYTFGSGTRLTVV.

V and J are TRBV7-9 and TRBJ1-2; a possible D gene is TRBD1 (5 bases). With 5 bases removed from V and 2 bases from J, the gap between germline ends came to 12 bases. CDR1 and CDR2 from the germline V gene are SEHNR and FQNEAQ (reference sequence). The CDR3 loop spans 14 amino acids. The CDR3 region is CASSPDGGNYGYTF. The CDR3 coding sequence is TGTGCCAGCAGCCCGGACGGGGGGAACTATGGCTACACCTTC.

This chain joins TRBV25-1 and TRBJ2-2; possible D gene TRBD1, 6 bases. V was clipped by 6 bases and J by 0 bases, with 14 bases between them. The CDR3 has 16 amino acids. Germline V gene data show CDR1 as MGHDK and CDR2 as SYGVNS. CDR3 region: CASRAQGLTNTGELFF. CDR3 coding DNA: TGTGCCAGCAGAGCACAGGGCCTAACGAACACCGGGGAGCTGTTTTTT.

This chain connects TRBV30 to TRBJ1-3; possibly TRBD1 for D (5 bases). The CDR3 has 16 amino acids. The germline CDR1 and CDR2 sequences are GTSNPN and SVGIG (reference sequence). The V end lost 5 bases, the J end lost 2 bases, and 19 bases lay between the germline ends. The CDR3 coding sequence is TGTGCCTGGTACGGCCCAGGGAGGAAGGCTGGAAACACCATATATTTT. This codes for CAWYGPGRKAGNTIYF.

J is TRBJ1-6 and V is TRBV10-3, with 8 positions matching TRBD1. Trimming removed 6 bases from V and 7 bases from J; junction bases left unmatched: 2. CDR1 ENHRY and CDR2 SYGVKD come from the germline V gene. CDR3 length equals 13 residues. Here the CDR3 DNA reads TGTGCCATCAGACAGGGGGTAAATTCACCCCTCCACTTT. As protein: CAIRQGVNSPLHF.

The J gene is TRBJ2-3, the V gene TRBV4-2; 9 bases fit TRBD2. Germline V gene data show CDR1 as LGHNA and CDR2 as YNFKEQ. V dropped 1 base and J dropped 2; count of bases not matched to a gene: 1. The CDR3 totals 15 residues. Written as DNA, the CDR3 is TGTGCCAGCAGCCAAGTAGCGGGGGACACAGATACGCAGTATTTT. This encodes CASSQVAGDTDTQYF.

The sample holds one count of this clone. The chain has TRBV3-1 (or the pseudogene TRBV3-2) and TRBJ2-7; the D is unclear. V shed 0 bases and J shed 0 bases, with 6 bases lying between them. The CDR3 spans 14 residues. Germline V gene data show CDR1 as LGHDT and CDR2 as YNNKEL (reference sequence). The CDR3 protein is CASSQDHNSYEQYF. In DNA form, the CDR3 reads TGTGCCAGCAGCCAAGATCACAACTCCTACGAGCAGTACTTC.

The chain combines TRBV11-3 with TRBJ2-3; 16 bases line up with TRBD2. Germline loops: CDR1 SGHNT, CDR2 YENEEA. The length of the CDR3 is 17 residues. Trimming took 4 bases from V and 6 from J; bases not matched to a gene: 7. The CDR3 protein is CASSSTGTSGGVDTQYF. The DNA for the CDR3 is TGTGCCAGCAGCTCCACCGGGACTAGCGGGGGGGTGGATACGCAGTATTTT.

The chain couples TRBV18 to TRBJ2-3, with D possibly being TRBD2 (6 bases). Germline V gene data show CDR1 as KGHSH and CDR2 as LQKENI. V was clipped by 0 bases and J by 5 bases, with 9 bases between them. The CDR3 extends over 14 amino acids. CDR3 bases: TGTGCCAGCTCACCACCCGGGACTGGAGATACGCAGTATTTT. Translating it yields CASSPPGTGDTQYF.

The CDR3 sequence: CASSLETGGNSPLHF. In DNA, the CDR3 is TGTGCCAGCAGCTTAGAGACAGGAGGCAATTCACCCCTCCACTTT. This chain connects TRBV7-8 to TRBJ1-6; possible D gene TRBD1, 6 bases. The CDR3 consists of 15 residues. The V gene lost 1 base and the J gene lost 7 bases, with 11 bases spanning the gap. Germline V gene lookup returns CDR1 SGHVS and CDR2 FQNEAQ.

The chain uses TRBV28 and TRBJ2-5; D not certain. The V gene lost 2 bases and the J gene lost 1 base, with 5 bases spanning the gap. The CDR3 has 13 residues. From germline, CDR1 is MDHEN and CDR2 SYDVKM. The CDR3 bases are TGTGCCAGCAGTTTAGTCTCCCAAGAGACCCAGTACTTC. This translates into CASSLVSQETQYF.

This sequence joins TRBV19 and TRBJ1-3; tentative D call: TRBD1 (5 bases). Between the trimmed V and J ends, which lost 3 bases and 0 bases, there was a span of 12 bases. Germline V lookup: CDR1 LNHDA, CDR2 SQIVND (reference sequence). The CDR3 is made up of 16 amino acids. Here the CDR3 reads CASSIFGASSGNTIYF. CDR3 in DNA: TGTGCCAGTAGTATTTTTGGGGCAAGCTCTGGAAACACCATATATTTT.

This clone was found a few times. The chain employs TRBV4-2 and TRBJ2-1, with 7 bases aligning to TRBD2. The length of the CDR3 is 15 residues. The V and J ends lost 1 base and 8 bases, in that order; junction bases with no gene match: 8. Germline CDR1 and CDR2: LGHNA and YNFKEQ. The CDR3 loop reads CASSQGGGSGDEQFF. The DNA of the CDR3 is TGTGCCAGCAGCCAAGGGGGAGGGAGTGGCGATGAGCAGTTCTTC.

A few counts support this clone. The chain couples TRBV5-5 to TRBJ1-5, with D tentatively TRBD1 (5 bases). The CDR3 is made up of 16 amino acids. Between the trimmed V and J ends, which lost 1 base and 2 bases, there was a span of 13 bases. Per the germline V gene, CDR1 is SGHKS and CDR2 is YYEKEE (reference sequence). CDR3 sequence: CASSLSGTGGNQPQHF. In DNA form, the CDR3 reads TGTGCCAGCAGCTTGTCCGGGACTGGAGGCAATCAGCCCCAGCATTTT.